The following is a T cell receptor (beta chain) sequence with its context. Its target is not known. The record originates from a study of cytomegalovirus exposure and HLA in healthy donors. Primers for the PCR totalled 60 Vbeta and 13 Jbeta. Profiled with immunoSEQ multiplex PCR; TCRdb holds only in-frame clones, not every one. This sample has more than 150,000 clones, with 80% to 85% found just once. Notes on the study in general: From TCR beta sequences, most subjects' HLA-A and HLA-B alleles were reportedly predicted accurately. Later genetic work tied a missense DCLRE1C variant to beta-chain V and J trimming. Some highly shared sequence variants likely arose as a pipeline artifact.

This CDR3 has 15 amino acids. From germline, CDR1 is SGHAT and CDR2 FQNNGV. The V end lost 3 bases, the J end lost 5 bases, and 16 bases lay between the germline ends. The TCR comes from a boy under 18 in good health and CMV-seronegative. The genes are TRBV11-2 and TRBJ2-5; possibly TRBD2 for D (5 bases). Input material: PBMCs. In DNA, the CDR3 is TGTGCCAGCAGCTTTTGGGCTAGCTCCAGGGAGACCCAGTACTTC. This codes for CASSFWASSRETQYF.